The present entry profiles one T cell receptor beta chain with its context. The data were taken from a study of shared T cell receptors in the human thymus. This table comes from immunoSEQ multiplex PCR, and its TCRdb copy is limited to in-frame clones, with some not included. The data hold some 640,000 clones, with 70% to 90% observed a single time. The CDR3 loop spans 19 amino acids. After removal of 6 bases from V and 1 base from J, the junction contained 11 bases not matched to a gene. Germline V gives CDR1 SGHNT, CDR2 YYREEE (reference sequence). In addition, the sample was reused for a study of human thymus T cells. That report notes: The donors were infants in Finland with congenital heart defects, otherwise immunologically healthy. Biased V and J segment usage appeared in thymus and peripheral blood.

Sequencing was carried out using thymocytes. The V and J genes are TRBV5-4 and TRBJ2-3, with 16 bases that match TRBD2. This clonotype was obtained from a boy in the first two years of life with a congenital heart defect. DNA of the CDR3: TGTGCCAGCAACTCCCTGGGACTAGCGGGAGGGAGGGGCACAGATACGCAGTATTTT. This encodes CASNSLGLAGGRGTDTQYF.